The 7 T cell receptor beta chains below were found in one sample sequenced in a study of immune evolution from preneoplasia to lung adenocarcinoma. Measured with immunoSEQ multiplex PCR; TCRdb has only the in-frame clones, and not every one. The repertoire holds about 26,000 clones, with about three quarters as singletons. The sequenced material came from FFPE invasive lung adenocarcinoma tissue. The receptors originated from a person aged 55 to 69 with invasive lung adenocarcinoma. Some clones in this sample may be carry-over from other donors' samples.

The CDR3 DNA reads as TGTGCCAGCAGTGACAGGGGGGAATACAATGAGCAGTTCTTC. Translation: CASSDRGEYNEQFF. The chain uses TRBV9 and TRBJ2-1; 9 nucleotides agree with TRBD1. The junction had 4 bases not matched to a gene; V was cut back by 5 bases and J by 4 bases. From germline, CDR1 is SGDLS and CDR2 YYNGEE. This CDR3 spans 14 amino acids.

This clone counts as medium-sized. The rearrangement joins TRBV19 to TRBJ2-1; TRBD2 aligns across 8 bases. Germline-derived CDR1 and CDR2 are LNHDA and SQIVND (reference sequence). The V gene end was trimmed by 3 bases and the J gene end by 7 bases; junction bases not matched to a gene: 8. The CDR3 covers 15 residues. CDR3 sequence (DNA): TGTGCCAGTAGTATGGACGGGAGGGCCGGGAATGAGCAGTTCTTC. It codes for CASSMDGRAGNEQFF.

This clone has a handful of counts. The V and J genes are TRBV21-1 and TRBJ2-3; TRBD2, as called in the table, went unchecked against the DNA. TRBV21-1 is deemed a pseudogene. This CDR3 is built from 17 residues. This CDR3 reads CASSARVQTSATDTQYF. CDR3 nucleotide sequence: TGTGCCAGCAGCGCGAGGGTCCAAACTAGCGCCACAGATACGCAGTATTTT.

This clone showed up just a few times. The sample carries other DNA sequences with the same CDR3. V usage is TRBV5-1 and J usage is TRBJ1-1, with 9 nucleotides matching TRBD1. V gave up 4 bases and J gave up 4 bases; unmatched junction bases: 5. This CDR3 spans 14 amino acids. From germline, CDR1 is SGHRS and CDR2 YFSETQ. DNA for the CDR3: TGCGCCAGCAGCATACAGGGGGCTGGCACTGAAGCTTTCTTT. Its protein product is CASSIQGAGTEAFF.

The rearrangement links TRBV11-3 to TRBJ1-1; a possible D gene is TRBD1 (5 bases). Trimming removed 6 bases at V and 1 base at J, with 18 bases between. The CDR3 is 16 residues long. Per germline, CDR1 SGHNT and CDR2 YENEEA. In nucleotides, the CDR3 is TGTGCCAGCAGTCAATCGGTGGTAAGGGGGAACACTGAAGCTTTCTTT. Translation gives CASSQSVVRGNTEAFF.

The gene calls are TRBV6-5 and TRBJ1-5; the D gene is possibly TRBD1 (5 bases). CDR1 and CDR2 from the germline V gene are MNHEY and SVGAGI. The CDR3 length is 14 residues. Trimming cost V 5 bases and J 4 bases, with 12 bases left between them. CDR3 protein: CASSKWDGNQPQHF. The CDR3, as DNA: TGTGCCAGCAGTAAGTGGGACGGAAATCAGCCCCAGCATTTT.

The chain is built from TRBV6-6 and TRBJ2-5; tentatively, D is TRBD2 (6 bases). V lost 2 bases, J lost 9 bases, and 22 bases lay in between. The CDR3 contains 16 residues. Germline V gene lookup returns CDR1 MNHNY and CDR2 SVGAGI (reference sequence). The CDR3, as DNA: TGTGCCAGCAGTTACCGGGCCGGAAGTCGAGGAGGGGCCCAGTACTTC. Its translation: CASSYRAGSRGGAQYF.